One T cell receptor beta chain is described in this entry. In the authors' workflow: Amplified reference gene primers provided the basis for estimating nucleated cell counts. Sequenced by immunoSEQ multiplex PCR; TCRdb stores in-frame clones only, minus some. V and J calls and clone size are those listed in that table; D and trimming were worked out from the DNA. The repertoire has fewer than 150,000 clones, 84% of them found once; the top ten carry approximately 6.1%. Germline CDR1 is SGHTA and CDR2 is FQGNSA. CDR3 length: 15 residues. Trimming removed 1 base at V and 7 bases at J, with 16 bases between. This entry belongs to a study of blood T cell repertoires in COVID-19. Whole-study context: COVID-19 samples from acute and convalescent phases originated in the United States, Italy and Spain. PBMCs, B-cell-depleted T cells, or T cells provided the cDNA or gDNA that made up the material.

The genes are TRBV7-2 and TRBJ1-1, with D possibly TRBD1 on 5 matching bases. Sequencing was carried out using peripheral blood. This TCR derives from a human donor in a cohort sampled during active COVID-19. CDR3 loop: CASSLGRGGAGEAFF. Written as DNA, the CDR3 is TGTGCCAGCAGCTTAGGACGTGGAGGGGCAGGTGAAGCTTTCTTT. The full variable domain, its missing parts supplied by reference TRBV7-2 and TRBJ1-1, is GAGVSQSPSNKVTEKGKDVELRCDPISGHTALYWYRQSLGQGLEFLIYFQGNSAPDKSGLPSDRFSAERTGGSVSTLTIQRTQQEDSAVYLCASSLGRGGAGEAFFGQGTRLTVV.